These 30 T cell receptor beta chains were all obtained from the same sample, sequenced in a study of blood T cell repertoires in COVID-19. Profiling relied on immunoSEQ multiplex PCR, and the TCRdb table lists in-frame clones only, not all of them. The data contain a few hundred thousand clones, about 89% of them singletons. The sequencing sample was made of peripheral blood. The receptor set was obtained from a woman aged 25 to 39 with COVID-19, enrolled during active disease.

V is TRBV9 and J is TRBJ1-5, with D hard to call. The V and J ends lost 4 bases and 4 bases respectively, with 12 bases between them. The germline V gene has CDR1 SGDLS and CDR2 YYNGEE. There are 14 residues in the CDR3. CDR3 amino acids: CASSQTGWNQPQHF. In DNA form, the CDR3 reads TGTGCCAGCAGCCAGACGGGTTGGAATCAGCCCCAGCATTTT. The full variable domain, with the rest looked up from reference TRBV9 and TRBJ1-5, is DSGVTQTPKHLITATGQRVTLRCSPRSGDLSVYWYQQSLDQGLQFLIQYYNGEERAKGNILERFSAQQFPDLHSELNLSSLELGDSALYFCASSQTGWNQPQHFGDGTRLSIL.

This chain links TRBV5-6 with TRBJ1-5, with 7 nucleotides matching TRBD1. The CDR3 contains 12 residues. Trimming at V came to 3 bases and at J to 6 bases, leaving 0 bases not matched to a gene. Germline V gives CDR1 SGHDT, CDR2 YYEEEE. The CDR3, as DNA: TGTGCCAGCAGCTACAGGGGTCAGCCCCAGCATTTT. Encoded protein: CASSYRGQPQHF.

This rearrangement joins TRBV7-9 to TRBJ2-1; 7 nucleotides agree with TRBD1. The CDR3 is made up of 14 amino acids. Germline trimming cut 4 bases from V and 4 bases from J; bases unmatched to any gene: 4. Per germline, CDR1 SEHNR and CDR2 FQNEAQ (reference sequence). The CDR3 region has the DNA TGTGCCAGCAGCTCGGGACAGACTTACAATGAGCAGTTCTTC. It translates to CASSSGQTYNEQFF.

The chain recombines TRBV19 with TRBJ1-2; 11 bases are a match to TRBD1. The CDR3 consists of 13 residues. The germline CDR1 and CDR2 sequences are LNHDA and SQIVND (reference sequence). V dropped 5 bases and J dropped 7; count of bases not matched to a gene: 3. CDR3 in DNA: TGTGCCAGTAGTGGACAGGGGGCGCTTGGCTACACCTTC. Translated: CASSGQGALGYTF.

The rearrangement uses TRBV9 and TRBJ1-1; D gene unclear. The CDR3 spans 19 residues. Germline CDR1 SGDLS, CDR2 YYNGEE. With 4 bases removed from V and 0 bases from J, the gap between germline ends came to 25 bases. The CDR3: CASSPREGFINEMNTEAFF. The CDR3 DNA sequence: TGTGCCAGCAGCCCCCGTGAGGGATTTATAAACGAAATGAACACTGAAGCTTTCTTT. Using reference TRBV9 and TRBJ1-1 for the parts outside the CDR3, the full variable domain is DSGVTQTPKHLITATGQRVTLRCSPRSGDLSVYWYQQSLDQGLQFLIQYYNGEERAKGNILERFSAQQFPDLHSELNLSSLELGDSALYFCASSPREGFINEMNTEAFFGQGTRLTVV.

As to this clone: This CDR3 is also generated by other DNA sequences in the sample. This chain joins TRBV7-8 and TRBJ1-1; 9 positions match TRBD1. V lost 4 bases and J lost 5; bases outside the gene matches: 8. The CDR3 consists of 15 residues. Germline CDR1 is SGHVS and CDR2 is FQNEAQ. CDR3 loop: CASSSSGTGRTEAFF. DNA for the CDR3: TGTGCCAGCAGCTCTTCCGGGACAGGGCGGACTGAAGCTTTCTTT.

V is TRBV27 and J is TRBJ2-7; D not resolved. Germline CDR1 is MNHEY and CDR2 is SMNVEV (reference sequence). V was clipped by 5 bases and J by 1 base, with 3 bases between them. The CDR3 totals 11 residues. CDR3 loop: CASSLSYEQYF. CDR3 sequence (DNA): TGTGCCAGCAGTCTGTCCTACGAGCAGTACTTC.

This sequence joins TRBV5-1 and TRBJ1-6, with D hard to call. This CDR3 is 13 amino acids long. Germline loops: CDR1 SGHRS, CDR2 YFSETQ. V lost 0 bases, J lost 7 bases, and 5 bases lay in between. In DNA form, the CDR3 reads TGCGCCAGCAGCTTGGACAGCAATTCACCCCTCCACTTT. Translating it yields CASSLDSNSPLHF.

The rearrangement uses TRBV18 and TRBJ2-5, with 11 positions matching TRBD2. The CDR3 has 18 amino acids. Germline CDR1 KGHSH, CDR2 LQKENI. The V gene end was trimmed by 3 bases and the J gene end by 5 bases; junction bases not matched to a gene: 14. Here the CDR3 reads CASSPMPFTSGRDETQYF. Written as DNA, the CDR3 is TGTGCCAGCTCACCGATGCCCTTTACTAGCGGGAGAGATGAGACCCAGTACTTC.

This clone was detected a few times. The chain employs TRBV28 and TRBJ1-5; 11 bases line up with TRBD1. There are 20 residues in the CDR3. V lost 5 bases, J lost 0 bases, and 15 bases stayed unmatched. Germline V gives CDR1 MDHEN, CDR2 SYDVKM. CDR3 amino acids: CASSPVLGDRGYYSNQPQHF. CDR3 nucleotides: TGTGCCAGCAGTCCCGTTTTAGGGGACAGGGGGTATTATAGCAATCAGCCCCAGCATTTT.

The V and J genes are TRBV19 and TRBJ2-1; 7 bases agree with TRBD2. Germline CDR1 reads LNHDA; CDR2 reads SQIVND (reference sequence). The ends lost 5 bases at V and 9 bases at J; junction bases unmatched: 10. The CDR3 spans 14 residues. CDR3 residues: CASSLTSGVREQFF. The CDR3 nucleotides are TGTGCCAGTAGTCTAACGAGCGGGGTCCGTGAGCAGTTCTTC. The full variable domain, in which reference TRBV19 and TRBJ2-1 provide the parts outside the CDR3, is DGGITQSPKYLFRKEGQNVTLSCEQNLNHDAMYWYRQDPGQGLRLIYYSQIVNDFQKGDIAEGYSVSREKKESFPLTVTSAQKNPTAFYLCASSLTSGVREQFFGPGTRLTVL.

This clone was seen a single time. The chain carries TRBV7-2 and TRBJ2-2; 8 bases align to TRBD1. Germline trimming cut 2 bases from V and 0 bases from J; bases unmatched to any gene: 5. The length of the CDR3 is 17 residues. From germline, CDR1 is SGHTA and CDR2 FQGNSA. CDR3 amino acids: CASSLTPGQANTGELFF. CDR3 coding DNA: TGTGCCAGCAGCTTAACGCCGGGACAGGCGAACACCGGGGAGCTGTTTTTT. The entire variable domain, with the rest obtained from reference TRBV7-2 and TRBJ2-2, is as follows: GAGVSQSPSNKVTEKGKDVELRCDPISGHTALYWYRQSLGQGLEFLIYFQGNSAPDKSGLPSDRFSAERTGGSVSTLTIQRTQQEDSAVYLCASSLTPGQANTGELFFGEGSRLTVL.

This chain uses TRBV6-2 or TRBV6-3 with TRBJ2-1; D is perhaps TRBD2 (5 bases). Germline V gives CDR1 MNHEY, CDR2 SVGEGT. The germline V and J ends were trimmed by 5 bases and 7 bases, with 9 bases remaining between them. The CDR3 runs to 12 residues. CDR3 sequence (DNA): TGTGCCAGCAGTGTAAGAGGGAATGAGCAGTTCTTC. It is translated as CASSVRGNEQFF.

The chain is built from TRBV24-1 and TRBJ2-7; 14 bases line up with TRBD2. This CDR3 has 16 amino acids. V shed 3 bases, J shed 5 bases, and the junction held 5 bases outside the gene matches. The germline gives CDR1 KGHDR, CDR2 SFDVKD. The CDR3 loop is CATSDVGTSGSDEQYF. As DNA, the CDR3 is TGTGCCACCAGTGATGTCGGGACTAGCGGGAGTGACGAGCAGTACTTC.

This sequence joins TRBV4-1 and TRBJ1-4; 9 positions match TRBD1. V was clipped by 1 base and J by 8 bases; unmatched bases: 14. The CDR3 length is 18 residues. From germline, CDR1 is MGHRA and CDR2 YSYEKL. CDR3 sequence reads: CASSQVVYDLTGGEKLFF. In nucleotides, the CDR3 is TGCGCCAGCAGCCAAGTTGTCTATGATCTGACAGGGGGAGAAAAACTGTTTTTT.

The chain is built from TRBV11-1 and TRBJ2-3; 7 bases are shared with TRBD1. The V and J ends lost 5 bases and 2 bases, in that order; junction bases with no gene match: 7. The CDR3 length is 15 residues. Germline V gene data show CDR1 as SGHAT and CDR2 as FQDESV (reference sequence). CDR3 amino acids: CASSPRRGLTDTQYF. CDR3 nucleotide sequence: TGTGCCAGCAGCCCCAGAAGGGGGCTCACAGATACGCAGTATTTT.

The gene calls are TRBV19 and TRBJ1-6; TRBD1 agrees at 7 bases. The trim removed 4 bases at V and 7 bases at J, leaving 10 bases unmatched. The CDR3 totals 16 residues. The germline V gene encodes CDR1 LNHDA and CDR2 SQIVND (reference sequence). CDR3 DNA: TGTGCCAGTAGTAACCGCCCCAGGGACAGAAATTCACCCCTCCACTTT. Its protein product is CASSNRPRDRNSPLHF.

The chain joins TRBV11-2 to TRBJ1-3; D call uncertain. The germline V gene has CDR1 SGHAT and CDR2 FQNNGV. The length of the CDR3 is 14 residues. Trimming left V 5 bases short and J 0 bases short, with 8 bases between. Written as DNA, the CDR3 is TGTGCCAGCAGCCGGCAGGTCTCTGGAAACACCATATATTTT. Protein sequence: CASSRQVSGNTIYF.

J is TRBJ2-5 and V is TRBV7-3, with D possibly being TRBD1 (6 bases). The V and J ends lost 3 bases and 5 bases respectively, with 10 bases between them. From germline, CDR1 is SGHTA and CDR2 FQGTGA. The CDR3 is 13 amino acids. In DNA form, the CDR3 reads TGTGCCAGCAGCTTGGGGGCACAGGAGACCCAGTACTTC. It specifies CASSLGAQETQYF.

V and J are TRBV15 and TRBJ2-7, with 8 bases that match TRBD2. V trimming: 0 bases; J trimming: 2 bases; junction bases outside the gene matches: 3. Germline V gene lookup returns CDR1 LNHNV and CDR2 YYDKDF (reference sequence). The CDR3 has 15 residues. For the CDR3, the DNA is TGTGCCACCAGCAGAGACCAAGCGGGAGCCTACGAGCAGTACTTC. Protein: CATSRDQAGAYEQYF.

The V gene is TRBV7-8, the J gene TRBJ1-3; D is ambiguous. Germline V gene sequence: CDR1 SGHVS, CDR2 FQNEAQ. There are 19 residues in the CDR3. Trimming took off 2 bases at V and 0 bases at J, with 20 bases between the two ends. CDR3 bases: TGTGCCAGCAGCTTACGCACGTCGAACATGCCAGGCTCTGGAAACACCATATATTTT. Translating gives CASSLRTSNMPGSGNTIYF.

The chain uses TRBV19 and TRBJ2-6; D is uncertain. The CDR3 sequence is 19 residues long. Trimming left V 1 base short and J 3 bases short, with 19 bases between. The germline V gene encodes CDR1 LNHDA and CDR2 SQIVND (reference sequence). DNA of the CDR3: TGTGCCAGTAGTATAGTTAGGCAGAGGATGTTCCGTGGGGCCAACGTCCTGACTTTC. It translates to CASSIVRQRMFRGANVLTF.

This chain connects TRBV3-1 (or the pseudogene TRBV3-2) to TRBJ2-1; 7 bases fit TRBD2. The CDR3 spans 15 residues. Germline CDR1 is LGHDT and CDR2 is YNNKEL (reference sequence). Losses at the gene ends were 4 bases for V and 1 base for J; bases not matched to a gene: 4. The DNA of the CDR3 is TGTGCCAGCAGCCTCCGGACTAGTTCCTACAATGAGCAGTTCTTC. Translated, it gives CASSLRTSSYNEQFF.

This clone came up once. This sequence joins TRBV19 and TRBJ2-5; possibly TRBD2 for D (7 bases). With 5 bases removed from V and 3 bases from J, the gap between germline ends came to 13 bases. Germline CDR1 is LNHDA and CDR2 is SQIVND (reference sequence). This CDR3 spans 14 amino acids. The CDR3 coding sequence is TGTGCCAGTAGTGCCTTAGGGGGGGAAGAGACCCAGTACTTC. This translates into CASSALGGEETQYF.

The chain joins TRBV11-2 to TRBJ2-7, with D tentatively TRBD2 (5 bases). This CDR3 is built from 15 residues. V lost 4 bases and J 4 bases, leaving 17 bases between the germline ends. Germline V gives CDR1 SGHAT, CDR2 FQNNGV. The CDR3 nucleotides read TGTGCCAGCAGCTCGGTTACTAGTGGGGTATACGAGCAGTACTTC. Translated, it gives CASSSVTSGVYEQYF.

This clone was observed once. This chain connects TRBV5-5 to TRBJ2-3; D possibly corresponds to TRBD2 (5 bases). CDR3 size: 16 residues. Per the germline V gene, CDR1 is SGHKS and CDR2 is YYEKEE (reference sequence). V was trimmed by 2 bases and J by 6 bases, leaving 19 bases between them. CDR3 DNA: TGTGCCAGCAGCTTAAAGCGGACCATCGGCCCCGATACGCAGTATTTT. Translated: CASSLKRTIGPDTQYF.

The chain uses TRBV10-2 and TRBJ2-3; 8 bases fit TRBD2. The CDR3 is 17 amino acids. Germline V gives CDR1 WSHSY, CDR2 SAAADI. The J segment lost 0 bases and the V segment lost 6 bases, leaving 11 bases of the junction unmatched. The CDR3 region is CASRSIVSGTSTDTQYF. In nucleotides, the CDR3 is TGCGCCAGCAGATCCATTGTTAGCGGGACGAGCACAGATACGCAGTATTTT.

The rearrangement joins TRBV19 to TRBJ1-2, with a possible D match to TRBD1 (5 bases). CDR1 and CDR2 (germline): LNHDA, SQIVND (reference sequence). Between the trimmed V and J ends, which lost 5 bases and 4 bases, there was a span of 11 bases. The CDR3 is 13 residues long. In DNA form, the CDR3 reads TGTGCCAGTAGTCGCACAGGCCCCTATGGCTACACCTTC. Protein sequence: CASSRTGPYGYTF.

The chain combines TRBV10-1 with TRBJ1-2; no reliable D call. CDR1 is WNHNN, CDR2 SYGVQD, per germline (reference sequence). The V and J ends lost 0 bases and 4 bases respectively, with 6 bases between them. The CDR3 runs 13 residues. The CDR3 loop is CASSESPFYGYTF. CDR3 in DNA: TGCGCCAGCAGTGAGTCTCCCTTCTATGGCTACACCTTC.

This clone showed up just a few times. This chain joins TRBV6-4 and TRBJ2-2, with 12 bases that match TRBD1. V shed 0 bases, J shed 5 bases, and the junction held 1 base outside the gene matches. This CDR3 is built from 16 residues. Germline V gene sequence: CDR1 MRHNA, CDR2 SNTAGT. The CDR3 loop is CASSDSGQGATGELFF. The CDR3 DNA reads as TGTGCCAGCAGTGACTCGGGACAGGGGGCAACCGGGGAGCTGTTTTTT.